The clone carrying this T cell receptor beta chain was observed many times. The antigen is not known. The record originates from a study of early T cells in non-severe SARS-CoV-2 infection. On the study more broadly: Sequencing of bulk RNA from unsorted whole blood was done, without chain pairing. Broader study findings: The matching step, a VDJdb search, favored anti-spike CD8 responses and missed private and CD4 specificities.

J gave up 7 bases and V 2 bases, and 2 bases lay outside the gene matches. The CDR3 spans 14 residues. The germline gives CDR1 SGHAT, CDR2 FQNNGV. The protocol attached unique molecular identifiers to individual cDNA molecules. TCRdb ran MiXCR on the 5' RACE reads and lists one entry per CDR3 protein. The data hold 40,000 or so distinct CDR3 sequences, with roughly 6% observed a single time. This sequence joins TRBV11-2 and TRBJ2-1; 10 bases line up with TRBD2. The TCR was taken from an adult who was a healthcare worker with PCR-confirmed SARS-CoV-2 infection or an uninfected control (not recorded which). The specimen was whole blood. CDR3 protein: CASSLSGGANEQFF. The CDR3 region has the DNA TGTGCCAGCAGCTTAAGCGGGGGGGCAAATGAGCAGTTCTTC. Together with reference TRBV11-2 and TRBJ2-1, the CDR3 gives the full variable domain: EAGVAQSPRYKIIEKRQSVAFWCNPISGHATLYWYQQILGQGPKLLIQFQNNGVVDDSQLPKDRFSAERLKGVDSTLKIQPAKLEDSAVYLCASSLSGGANEQFFGPGTRLTVL.